One sample yielded the 16 T cell receptor beta chains listed below, sequenced in a study of blood T cells in healthy people across ages. Through a sample-barcoded 5' primer and a J-beta primer mix, a second PCR was run for about 6 to 11 cycles. TCRdb re-called the 5' RACE reads through MiXCR, storing one row per CDR3 protein. The profile shows roughly 1,000,000 distinct CDR3 sequences, 20% to 25% of them singletons. The sample was also reused in another study, on T cells of mothers and their children.

Sequences were obtained from blood. The receptors come from a girl aged 2 to 9 in good health.

The V and J genes are TRBV28 and TRBJ2-7; 9 positions agree with TRBD1. The CDR3 sequence is 15 residues long. Germline V CDR1 and CDR2: MDHEN, SYDVKM. The V and J ends lost 6 bases and 11 bases, in that order; junction bases with no gene match: 17. The DNA for the CDR3 is TGTGCCAGCAGACATCAGACAGGGGGAGGGACCAACGAGTACTTC. Encoded protein: CASRHQTGGGTNEYF.

This clonotype was detected a few times. This rearrangement joins TRBV12-3 or TRBV12-4 to TRBJ2-1; perhaps D is TRBD1 or TRBD2 (5 bases each). The better agreement between TRBJ2-7 and the DNA end casts doubt on the J call. The CDR3 runs to 14 residues. The CDR3 DNA reads as TGTGCCAGCAGTTTCGGGGACGGATACTACGAGCAGTACTTC. Its translation is CASSFGDGYYEQYF.

The chain couples TRBV27 to TRBJ2-5; no clear D. Gene TRBJ2-7 matches the end of the DNA better, so the J call may be wrong. The germline V gene has CDR1 MNHEY and CDR2 SMNVEV (reference sequence). The CDR3 length is 15 residues. CDR3 protein: CASLADGSSPYEQYF. The CDR3 coding sequence is TGTGCCAGCCTTGCGGACGGATCGAGTCCCTACGAGCAGTACTTC.

This rearrangement joins TRBV4-3 to TRBJ1-2; D remains unclear. V shed 2 bases and J shed 4 bases, with 8 bases lying between them. The germline V gene encodes CDR1 LGHNA and CDR2 YSLEER. The CDR3 covers 13 residues. In DNA form, the CDR3 reads TGCGCCAGCAGCCAAAATAGCGGCTATGGCTACACCTTC. It is translated as CASSQNSGYGYTF.

V gene TRBV12-3 or TRBV12-4 combines with J gene TRBJ2-7; D may be TRBD2 (6 bases). V gave up 3 bases and J gave up 2 bases, with 11 bases separating them. The CDR3 totals 14 residues. CDR3 residues: CASSLGEETYEQYF. CDR3 DNA: TGTGCCAGCAGTTTGGGGGAGGAAACCTACGAGCAGTACTTC.

The chain couples TRBV7-8 to TRBJ1-4; 7 bases agree with TRBD1. Germline V CDR1 and CDR2: SGHVS, FQNEAQ. V dropped 5 bases and J dropped 3; count of bases not matched to a gene: 6. The CDR3 consists of 15 residues. The CDR3 is CASSQGQISNEKLFF. The CDR3 region has the DNA TGTGCCAGCAGCCAGGGACAGATCTCTAATGAAAAACTGTTTTTT.

This clonotype was detected a few times. The chain uses TRBV4-3 and TRBJ2-5, with 11 bases lining up with TRBD2. TRBJ2-1 explains the end of the DNA better; the J call may be wrong. CDR1 and CDR2 (germline): LGHNA, YSLEER. The CDR3 has 16 residues. CDR3 sequence reads: CASSQVLAGGINEQFF. The CDR3 bases are TGCGCCAGCAGCCAAGTGCTAGCGGGGGGCATCAATGAGCAGTTCTTC.

V usage is TRBV29-1 and J usage is TRBJ1-1; D gene uncertain. The ends were cut back, 6 bases at V and 2 bases at J, with 13 bases in the middle. This CDR3 region has 13 residues. CDR1 SQVTM and CDR2 ANQGSEA come from the germline V gene. Written as DNA, the CDR3 is TGCAGCGTCCTTTGGGGAAGAAACACTGAAGCTTTCTTT. Amino acids: CSVLWGRNTEAFF. The whole variable domain, filled in from reference TRBV29-1 and TRBJ1-1, reads SAVISQKPSRDICQRGTSLTIQCQVDSQVTMMFWYRQQPGQSLTLIATANQGSEATYESGFVIDKFPISRPNLTFSTLTVSNMSPEDSSIYLCSVLWGRNTEAFFGQGTRLTVV.

The chain uses TRBV7-2 and TRBJ2-1; TRBD1 might be the D (6 bases). Trimming pared 3 bases from V and 7 bases from J, leaving 10 bases between. This CDR3 spans 13 amino acids. CDR1 is SGHTA and CDR2 is FQGNSA in the germline V gene. The CDR3: CASSFTGKNEQFF. CDR3 DNA: TGTGCCAGCAGCTTCACAGGGAAAAATGAGCAGTTCTTC.

The chain carries TRBV4-1 and TRBJ1-1, with D hard to call. CDR1 and CDR2 from the germline V gene are MGHRA and YSYEKL. The CDR3 loop spans 13 amino acids. Trimming took off 0 bases at V and 7 bases at J, with 9 bases between the two ends. CDR3 in DNA: TGCGCCAGCAGCCAAGACAGCCAATTTGAAGCTTTCTTT. It translates to CASSQDSQFEAFF.

This clonotype has just a few counts. This sequence joins TRBV20-1 and TRBJ2-7; D possibly corresponds to TRBD2 (5 bases). The CDR3 loop spans 14 amino acids. V was pared by 0 bases and J by 6 bases, with 15 bases between. Germline CDR1 DFQATT, CDR2 SNEGSKA (reference sequence). For the CDR3, the DNA is TGCAGTGCTAGAGATTTCGCGGGTCAGGCCGAGCAGTACTTC. Its translation is CSARDFAGQAEQYF.

This chain connects TRBV20-1 to TRBJ1-5; TRBD1 matches at 8 bases. J was trimmed by 7 bases and V by 0 bases; bases with no gene match: 5. CDR3 size: 14 residues. Germline values: CDR1 DFQATT, CDR2 SNEGSKA (reference sequence). The CDR3 nucleotides are TGCAGTGCTAGAGATCCCAGGGGGCGACAGCCCCAGCATTTT. This encodes CSARDPRGRQPQHF.

This clonotype was picked up a small number of times. The chain links TRBV5-5 to TRBJ2-7, with 8 bases matching TRBD2. The length of the CDR3 is 16 residues. Germline trimming cut 4 bases from V and 2 bases from J; bases unmatched to any gene: 11. Germline CDR1 SGHKS, CDR2 YYEKEE (reference sequence). The CDR3 reads CASSRRGSGGPYEQYF. CDR3 coding DNA: TGTGCCAGCAGCCGCCGGGGGAGCGGGGGACCCTACGAGCAGTACTTC.

This clonotype turned up a few times. The rearrangement joins TRBV4-1 to TRBJ2-3, with no clear D. V was pared by 4 bases and J by 2 bases, with 10 bases between. The CDR3 extends over 14 amino acids. CDR1 MGHRA and CDR2 YSYEKL come from the germline V gene. The CDR3, as DNA: TGCGCCAGCAGCCTATGGACCCACACAGATACGCAGTATTTT. Translating it yields CASSLWTHTDTQYF.

V is TRBV24-1 and J is TRBJ2-1; TRBD2 might be the D (6 bases). Trimming stripped 4 bases from V and 1 base from J, with 16 bases between. The germline CDR1 and CDR2 sequences are KGHDR and SFDVKD. The CDR3 is made up of 17 amino acids. The CDR3 coding sequence is TGTGCCACCAGTGACCAGACGCTAGGAGGGTCCTACAATGAGCAGTTCTTC. This gives the protein CATSDQTLGGSYNEQFF.

This clonotype was recorded a few times. The chain combines TRBV9 with TRBJ1-1; TRBD1 matches 7 bases. The CDR3 is made up of 15 amino acids. Germline CDR1 reads SGDLS; CDR2 reads YYNGEE. Trimming at V came to 3 bases and at J to 1 base, leaving 6 bases not matched to a gene. The CDR3 sequence is CASSENRGENTEAFF. The CDR3 DNA follows: TGTGCCAGCAGCGAAAACAGGGGTGAGAACACTGAAGCTTTCTTT.